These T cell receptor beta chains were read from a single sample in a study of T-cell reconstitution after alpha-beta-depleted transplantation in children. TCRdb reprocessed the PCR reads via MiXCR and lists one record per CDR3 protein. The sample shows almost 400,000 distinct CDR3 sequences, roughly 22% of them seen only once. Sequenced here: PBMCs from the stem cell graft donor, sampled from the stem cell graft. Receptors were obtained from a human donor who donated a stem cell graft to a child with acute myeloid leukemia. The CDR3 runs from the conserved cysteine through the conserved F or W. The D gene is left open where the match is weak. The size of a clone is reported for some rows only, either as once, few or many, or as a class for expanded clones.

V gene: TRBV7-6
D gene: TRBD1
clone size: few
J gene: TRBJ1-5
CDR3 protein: CASSPQTGGWDQPQHF
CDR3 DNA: TGTGCCAGCAGCCCCCAGACAGGGGGTTGGGATCAGCCCCAGCATTTT

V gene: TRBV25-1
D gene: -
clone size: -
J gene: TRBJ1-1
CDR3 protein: CASSRGQLNTEAFF
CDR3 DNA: TGTGCCAGCAGTCGGGGGCAACTGAACACTGAAGCTTTCTTT

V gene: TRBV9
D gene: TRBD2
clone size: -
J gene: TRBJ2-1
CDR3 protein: CASSRPGTSGYNEQFF
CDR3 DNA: TGTGCCAGCAGCCGCCCCGGGACTAGCGGTTACAATGAGCAGTTCTTC

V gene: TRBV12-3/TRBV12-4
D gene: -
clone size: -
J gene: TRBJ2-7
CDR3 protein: CASSLELATHEQYF
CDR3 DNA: TGTGCCAGCAGTTTAGAGCTAGCAACCCACGAGCAGTACTTC

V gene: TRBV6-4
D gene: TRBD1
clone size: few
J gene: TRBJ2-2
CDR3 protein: CASSEGQGNTGELFF
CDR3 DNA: TGTGCCAGCAGTGAGGGACAGGGGAACACCGGGGAGCTGTTTTTT

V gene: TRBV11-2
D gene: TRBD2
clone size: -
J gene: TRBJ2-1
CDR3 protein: CASNTNGLAGYNEQFF
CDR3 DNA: TGTGCCAGCAACACCAATGGACTAGCGGGATACAATGAGCAGTTCTTC

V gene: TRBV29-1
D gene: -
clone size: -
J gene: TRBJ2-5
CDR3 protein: CSVKEGETQYF
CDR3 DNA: TGCAGCGTTAAGGAGGGAGAGACCCAGTACTTC

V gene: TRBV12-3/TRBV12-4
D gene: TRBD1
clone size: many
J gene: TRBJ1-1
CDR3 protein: CASRKTGGNEAFF
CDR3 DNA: TGTGCCAGCAGGAAGACAGGGGGCAATGAAGCTTTCTTT

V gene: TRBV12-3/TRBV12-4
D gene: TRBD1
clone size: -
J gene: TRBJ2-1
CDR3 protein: CASVAGGSANNEQFF
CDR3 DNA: TGTGCCAGTGTCGCAGGGGGTAGCGCGAACAATGAGCAGTTCTTC

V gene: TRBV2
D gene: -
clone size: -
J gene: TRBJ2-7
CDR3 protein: CASRLYEQYF
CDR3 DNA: TGTGCCAGCAGACTCTACGAGCAGTACTTC

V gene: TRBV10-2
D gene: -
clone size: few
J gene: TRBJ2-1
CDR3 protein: CASSDIAVYNEQFF
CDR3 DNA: TGCGCCAGCAGTGACATAGCGGTGTACAATGAGCAGTTCTTC

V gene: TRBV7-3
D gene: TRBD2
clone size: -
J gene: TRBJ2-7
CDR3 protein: CASSWTSGSEQYF
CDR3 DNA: TGTGCCAGCAGCTGGACTAGCGGGAGCGAGCAGTACTTC

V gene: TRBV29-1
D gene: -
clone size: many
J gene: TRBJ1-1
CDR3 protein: CSVPGNTEAFF
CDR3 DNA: TGCAGCGTGCCAGGGAACACTGAAGCTTTCTTT

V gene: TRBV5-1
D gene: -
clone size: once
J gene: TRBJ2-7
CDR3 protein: CVSSLGATRSYEQYF
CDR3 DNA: TGCGTCAGCAGCTTAGGGGCCACTCGAAGCTACGAGCAGTACTTC

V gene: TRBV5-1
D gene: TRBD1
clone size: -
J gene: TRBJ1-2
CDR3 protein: CASSLTGDENGYTF
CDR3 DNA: TGCGCCAGCAGCCTGACAGGGGATGAAAATGGCTACACCTTC

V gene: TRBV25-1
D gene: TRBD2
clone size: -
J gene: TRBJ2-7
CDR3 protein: CASSDRDGLAGVLGNEQYF
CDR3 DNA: TGTGCCAGCAGTGACCGCGACGGACTAGCGGGAGTACTAGGGAACGAGCAGTACTTC

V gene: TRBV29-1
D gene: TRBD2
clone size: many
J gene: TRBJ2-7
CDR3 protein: CSVEGLATYEQYF
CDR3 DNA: TGCAGCGTGGAGGGACTAGCGACCTACGAGCAGTACTTC

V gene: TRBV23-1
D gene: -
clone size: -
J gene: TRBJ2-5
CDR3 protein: CASSQLRSRRETQYF
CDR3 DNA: TGCGCCAGCAGTCAACTCCGGAGTAGGCGAGAGACCCAGTACTTC

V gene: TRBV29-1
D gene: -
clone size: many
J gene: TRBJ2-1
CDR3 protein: CSVPLGGSRNEQFF
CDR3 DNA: TGCAGCGTTCCTCTTGGGGGTAGTCGCAATGAGCAGTTCTTC

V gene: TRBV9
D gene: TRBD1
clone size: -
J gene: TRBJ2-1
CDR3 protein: CASCMLYRDRTNEQFF
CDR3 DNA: TGTGCCAGCTGCATGCTCTACCGGGACAGGACCAATGAGCAGTTCTTC

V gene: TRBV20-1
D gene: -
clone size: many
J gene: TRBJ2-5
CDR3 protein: CSARTTQETQYF
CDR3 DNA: TGCAGTGCTAGGACTACCCAAGAGACCCAGTACTTC

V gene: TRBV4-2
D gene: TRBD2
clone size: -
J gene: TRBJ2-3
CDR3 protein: CASSRRAGGTDTQYF
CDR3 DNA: TGTGCCAGCAGCCGTCGAGCGGGGGGCACAGATACGCAGTATTTT

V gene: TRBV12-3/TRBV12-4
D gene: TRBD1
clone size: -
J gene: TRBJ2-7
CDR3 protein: CASSLRQQGVYEQYF
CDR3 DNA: TGTGCCAGCAGTTTGCGTCAACAGGGGGTCTACGAGCAGTACTTC

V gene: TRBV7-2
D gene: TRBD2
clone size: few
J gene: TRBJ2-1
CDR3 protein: CASSSEGLARNEQFF
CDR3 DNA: TGTGCCAGCAGCTCAGAAGGACTAGCGAGGAATGAGCAGTTCTTC

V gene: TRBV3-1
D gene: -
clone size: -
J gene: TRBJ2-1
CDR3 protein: CASSQDRTIDEQFF
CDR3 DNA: TGTGCCAGCAGCCAAGATCGAACTATTGATGAGCAGTTCTTC